These 28 T cell receptor beta chains came from one sample sequenced in a study of blood T cell repertoires in COVID-19. TCRdb's table, derived via immunoSEQ multiplex PCR, lists solely in-frame clones and lacks some. The sample shows approximately 200,000 clones, 70% to 85% of them seen only once. The sequenced sample consisted of PBMCs or T cells enriched from blood (not recorded which). All receptors come from a man aged 60 to 75 who had recovered from COVID-19.

The V call is TRBV11-2, the J call TRBJ1-6; the match to TRBD1 covers 7 bases. J lost 7 bases, V lost 3 bases, and 12 bases had no gene match. CDR1 is SGHAT and CDR2 is FQNNGV in the germline V gene. The CDR3 has 17 residues. DNA of the CDR3: TGTGCCAGCAGCTTGGGATCTCCGGGACAGAGAAATTCACCCCTCCACTTT. This codes for CASSLGSPGQRNSPLHF.

This clone has a single count. The V call is TRBV9, the J call TRBJ2-5, with TRBD2 matching over 7 bases. The J segment lost 1 base and the V segment lost 2 bases, leaving 17 bases of the junction unmatched. The CDR3 loop spans 19 amino acids. Germline V gene lookup returns CDR1 SGDLS and CDR2 YYNGEE. CDR3 DNA: TGTGCCAGCAGCGTTGGCCGGGGGGTGGGCTCAGATATCCAAGAGACCCAGTACTTC. Translating gives CASSVGRGVGSDIQETQYF. Variable domain in full (rest from reference TRBV9 and TRBJ2-5): DSGVTQTPKHLITATGQRVTLRCSPRSGDLSVYWYQQSLDQGLQFLIQYYNGEERAKGNILERFSAQQFPDLHSELNLSSLELGDSALYFCASSVGRGVGSDIQETQYFGPGTRLLVL.

CDR3 sequence: CASSFWESNYGYTF. The CDR3, as DNA: TGTGCCAGCAGCTTCTGGGAGTCTAACTATGGCTACACCTTC. The chain combines TRBV5-6 with TRBJ1-2; D remains unclear. Trimming left V 2 bases short and J 0 bases short, with 8 bases between. Germline V gives CDR1 SGHDT, CDR2 YYEEEE. The CDR3 covers 14 residues.

The chain combines TRBV5-1 with TRBJ2-7; 8 bases match TRBD1. The ends lost 7 bases at V and 3 bases at J; junction bases unmatched: 9. The CDR3 runs 14 residues. Germline CDR1 is SGHRS and CDR2 is YFSETQ. The CDR3 is CASADRGRFYEQYF. CDR3 bases: TGCGCCAGCGCTGACAGGGGAAGGTTCTACGAGCAGTACTTC.

This sequence joins TRBV7-9 and TRBJ1-1, with D uncertain. V was clipped by 4 bases and J by 3 bases, with 24 bases between them. This CDR3 has 18 amino acids. Germline loops: CDR1 SEHNR, CDR2 FQNEAQ (reference sequence). The CDR3 bases are TGTGCCAGCAGCTCGGGATGGGTCCAAGGAGGTCGAGACACTGAAGCTTTCTTT. Translated: CASSSGWVQGGRDTEAFF.

The V gene is TRBV25-1, the J gene TRBJ2-5, with TRBD2 as a possible D gene (6 bases). The CDR3 sequence is 14 residues long. CDR1 is MGHDK and CDR2 is SYGVNS in the germline V gene. The V gene lost 2 bases and the J gene lost 7 bases, with 14 bases spanning the gap. The CDR3, as DNA: TGTGCCAGCAGTGAACCACCCCTGGGGGGGACCCAGTACTTC. It codes for CASSEPPLGGTQYF.

The rearrangement uses TRBV19 and TRBJ1-2; 8 bases are shared with TRBD1. Germline V gives CDR1 LNHDA, CDR2 SQIVND (reference sequence). Trimming removed 6 bases from V and 8 bases from J; junction bases left unmatched: 23. The CDR3 has 18 residues. Here the CDR3 reads CASRNTRSGTGRKGGYTF. CDR3 DNA: TGTGCCAGTAGAAATACTCGTTCCGGGACAGGTCGAAAAGGGGGCTACACCTTC.

This clone was detected a few times. This chain uses TRBV27 with TRBJ1-1, with 11 positions matching TRBD1. Looked up from germline, CDR1 is MNHEY and CDR2 is SMNVEV (reference sequence). Unmatched junction bases numbered 2, after V lost 4 bases and J lost 4 bases. The CDR3 is 14 residues long. CDR3 DNA: TGTGCCAGCAGTTCCGGGACAGGGGGCACTGAAGCTTTCTTT. Its protein product is CASSSGTGGTEAFF.

This chain links TRBV19 with TRBJ2-7; 7 bases are shared with TRBD2. The CDR3 extends over 14 amino acids. V trimming: 5 bases; J trimming: 1 base; junction bases outside the gene matches: 5. CDR1 LNHDA and CDR2 SQIVND come from the germline V gene (reference sequence). The CDR3 nucleotides are TGTGCCAGTAGTTCTAGCGGCGTTTCCTACGAGCAGTACTTC. Its protein product is CASSSSGVSYEQYF.

Points on this clone: Other DNA sequences in this specimen translate into the identical CDR3. The V call is TRBV6-5, the J call TRBJ1-1, with D unclear. Germline CDR1 and CDR2: MNHEY and SVGAGI. The CDR3 is 13 amino acids. The V end lost 5 bases, the J end lost 1 base, and 8 bases lay between the germline ends. The CDR3 region is CASSRGGNTEAFF. CDR3 sequence (DNA): TGTGCCAGCAGTCGGGGAGGGAACACTGAAGCTTTCTTT.

This clone was counted a few times. The V gene is TRBV29-1, the J gene TRBJ1-1; 9 nucleotides agree with TRBD1. Germline CDR1 SQVTM, CDR2 ANQGSEA. V lost 7 bases and J lost 1; bases outside the gene matches: 4. This CDR3 has 13 residues. CDR3 sequence reads: CSAEGQGNTEAFF. The CDR3 nucleotides read TGCAGCGCAGAGGGACAGGGGAACACTGAAGCTTTCTTT.

The rearrangement joins TRBV5-6 to TRBJ2-7; TRBD1 might be the D (8 bases). CDR3 size: 15 residues. Germline V CDR1 and CDR2: SGHDT, YYEEEE. V was trimmed by 3 bases and J by 3 bases, leaving 16 bases between them. The CDR3 protein is CASSSGGQVSYEQYF. For the CDR3, the DNA is TGTGCCAGCAGCTCGGGGGGACAGGTTAGCTACGAGCAGTACTTC.

This sequence joins TRBV27 and TRBJ1-6; D unresolved. CDR1 and CDR2 (germline): MNHEY, SMNVEV (reference sequence). This CDR3 region has 13 residues. V gave up 4 bases and J gave up 7 bases, with 8 bases separating them. The CDR3 reads CASSSYPNSPLHF. The DNA for the CDR3 is TGTGCCAGCAGTTCCTATCCCAATTCACCCCTCCACTTT.

The chain is built from TRBV30 and TRBJ1-5; possible D gene TRBD1, 5 bases. CDR1 is GTSNPN and CDR2 is SVGIG in the germline V gene (reference sequence). This CDR3 is built from 11 residues. V lost 5 bases and J lost 5, with 7 bases in between. Written as DNA, the CDR3 is TGTGCCTGGGGCAGGGATCAGCCCCAGCATTTT. Translation gives CAWGRDQPQHF.

This chain joins TRBV15 and TRBJ1-2; 9 nucleotides match TRBD1. CDR1 LNHNV and CDR2 YYDKDF come from the germline V gene (reference sequence). The CDR3 has 12 residues. The V gene end was trimmed by 9 bases and the J gene end by 9 bases; junction bases not matched to a gene: 8. Written as DNA, the CDR3 is TGTGCCACAGCCCGGGACAGGGATCGCTACACCTTC. The encoded protein is CATARDRDRYTF.

The sample holds many counts of this clone. The chain couples TRBV9 to TRBJ1-2; a weak D match, TRBD1 (6 bases). CDR1 is SGDLS and CDR2 is YYNGEE in the germline V gene. V was trimmed by 3 bases and J by 5 bases, leaving 20 bases between them. The CDR3 is made up of 16 amino acids. CDR3 sequence reads: CASSAQLTGSTYGYTF. The CDR3 DNA is TGTGCCAGCAGCGCCCAACTTACAGGGTCGACGTATGGCTACACCTTC.

CDR3 bases: TGTGCCACCAGCAGAGCCCAGTTGGCTGGCTACACCTTC. It specifies CATSRAQLAGYTF. The chain is built from TRBV15 and TRBJ1-2; D not certain. Germline CDR1 is LNHNV and CDR2 is YYDKDF (reference sequence). This CDR3 is built from 13 residues. The V and J ends lost 1 base and 7 bases respectively, with 10 bases between them.

The V gene is TRBV5-6, the J gene TRBJ1-6; possible D gene TRBD1, 6 bases. Germline CDR1 and CDR2: SGHDT and YYEEEE. The CDR3 is 16 amino acids. The V and J ends lost 2 bases and 7 bases respectively, with 16 bases between them. CDR3 residues: CASSFGRTAKNSPLHF. CDR3 nucleotides: TGTGCCAGCAGCTTCGGCAGGACAGCTAAAAATTCACCCCTCCACTTT.

The chain is built from TRBV5-1 and TRBJ2-2, with no clear D. This CDR3 is 13 amino acids long. In germline, CDR1 is SGHRS, CDR2 YFSETQ. V lost 3 bases and J lost 7, with 10 bases in between. The CDR3 here is CASSSDFSGELFF. The CDR3, as DNA: TGCGCCAGCAGCTCCGACTTCAGCGGGGAGCTGTTTTTT.

This chain uses TRBV4-1 with TRBJ2-3; TRBD2 agrees at 9 bases. The V and J ends lost 0 bases and 0 bases, in that order; junction bases with no gene match: 4. The CDR3 has 17 amino acids. Germline lookup yields CDR1 MGHRA and CDR2 YSYEKL. This CDR3 is CASSQDLAGSSTDTQYF. The CDR3 DNA reads as TGCGCCAGCAGCCAAGATCTAGCGGGGTCTAGCACAGATACGCAGTATTTT.

The V and J genes are TRBV18 and TRBJ2-3; D is undetermined. CDR3 length equals 12 residues. The germline V and J ends were trimmed by 2 bases and 6 bases, with 6 bases remaining between them. The germline V gene has CDR1 KGHSH and CDR2 LQKENI. As DNA, the CDR3 is TGTGCCAGCTCACCAGAGGCTGATACGCAGTATTTT. Translated, it gives CASSPEADTQYF.

The rearrangement uses TRBV25-1 and TRBJ2-7; a weak D match, TRBD2 (5 bases). This CDR3 is 15 amino acids long. Germline assignment: CDR1 MGHDK and CDR2 SYGVNS. V was clipped by 3 bases and J by 0 bases, with 12 bases between them. The CDR3 region has the DNA TGTGCCAGCAGTGACGGACTGCTATTCTCCTACGAGCAGTACTTC. Encoded protein: CASSDGLLFSYEQYF.

The chain uses TRBV2 and TRBJ1-1; D gene unclear. The length of the CDR3 is 12 residues. Germline V gene sequence: CDR1 SNHLY, CDR2 FYNNEI. V shed 6 bases and J shed 0 bases, with 5 bases lying between them. CDR3 protein: CASRSMNTEAFF. CDR3 DNA sequence: TGTGCCAGCAGATCAATGAACACTGAAGCTTTCTTT.

V and J are TRBV19 and TRBJ2-1, with 9 bases matching TRBD2. Losses at the gene ends were 5 bases for V and 0 bases for J; bases not matched to a gene: 17. Germline V gene lookup returns CDR1 LNHDA and CDR2 SQIVND (reference sequence). CDR3 length: 20 amino acids. DNA of the CDR3: TGTGCCAGTAGTGCAACCTTAGCGGGGGTCCTCTATAGCTCCTACAATGAGCAGTTCTTC. The encoded protein is CASSATLAGVLYSSYNEQFF.

This sequence joins TRBV7-2 and TRBJ1-1, with D tentatively TRBD1 (6 bases). This CDR3 spans 14 amino acids. The germline V gene has CDR1 SGHTA and CDR2 FQGNSA. Trimming took off 5 bases at V and 6 bases at J, with 16 bases between the two ends. The CDR3 DNA sequence: TGTGCCAGCAGCGCTCAGGGGTTTTCGGCTGAAGCTTTCTTT. This encodes CASSAQGFSAEAFF.

This clone has just one count. The chain has TRBV3-1 (or the pseudogene TRBV3-2) and TRBJ2-2, with 10 bases fitting TRBD2. Trimming removed 2 bases from V and 5 bases from J; junction bases left unmatched: 5. CDR3 length: 16 residues. Looked up from germline, CDR1 is LGHDT and CDR2 is YNNKEL (reference sequence). The CDR3 region is CASSQSSSGRTGELFF. Written as DNA, the CDR3 is TGTGCCAGCAGCCAAAGTAGTAGCGGGAGGACCGGGGAGCTGTTTTTT.

CDR3 nucleotide sequence: TGTGCCAGCAGCCCCCTTCTAGCGGGTAAAAGCTCCTACAATGAGCAGTTCTTC. This translates into CASSPLLAGKSSYNEQFF. The chain couples TRBV11-3 to TRBJ2-1, with 8 bases matching TRBD2. CDR1 is SGHNT, CDR2 YENEEA, per germline. J was trimmed by 0 bases and V by 5 bases; bases with no gene match: 12. The CDR3 length is 18 residues.

The genes are TRBV19 and TRBJ1-5; D unclear. Looked up from germline, CDR1 is LNHDA and CDR2 is SQIVND (reference sequence). The CDR3 loop spans 17 amino acids. V was pared by 0 bases and J by 0 bases, with 12 bases between. Written as DNA, the CDR3 is TGTGCCAGTAGTATAGATCTTACCGGTTATAGCAATCAGCCCCAGCATTTT. Residues: CASSIDLTGYSNQPQHF.